This entry lists 32 T cell receptor beta chains sequenced from one sample in a study of blood T cells in healthy people across ages. Through a sample-barcoded 5' primer and a J-beta primer mix, a second PCR was run for about 6 to 11 cycles. A single record per CDR3 protein comes from TCRdb applying MiXCR to the 5' RACE reads. The sample contains 540,000 or so distinct CDR3 sequences, 24% of which appear only once. The data were also submitted as part of a second study, on T cells of mothers and their children.

Sequenced material: blood. The receptors come from a boy aged 5-17 years in good health.

This clonotype was observed a handful of times. The rearrangement links TRBV7-8 to TRBJ1-2; TRBD1 agrees at 7 bases. V lost 5 bases and J lost 4; bases outside the gene matches: 19. There are 18 residues in the CDR3. The germline gives CDR1 SGHVS, CDR2 FQNEAQ. DNA for the CDR3: TGTGCCAGCAGCAGCCAATTGGGACAGCGGGGCCTTTTCTATGGCTACACCTTC. Translating it yields CASSSQLGQRGLFYGYTF.

This clonotype has more than one count but fewer than ten. V and J are TRBV10-3 and TRBJ2-3, with D possibly matching TRBD1 (6 bases). The CDR3 sequence is 14 residues long. Trimming took 6 bases from V and 0 from J, leaving 10 bases between them. Looked up from germline, CDR1 is ENHRY and CDR2 is SYGVKD. The CDR3 bases are TGTGCCATCAGGTCCCAGGGGAGCACAGATACGCAGTATTTT. Protein: CAIRSQGSTDTQYF.

V gene TRBV9 combines with J gene TRBJ2-7; D may be TRBD2 (6 bases). Trimming took 0 bases from V and 3 from J, leaving 19 bases between them. The CDR3 is 17 residues long. Germline CDR1 and CDR2: SGDLS and YYNGEE. CDR3 loop: CASSVGWRGERFYEQYF. The CDR3 nucleotides are TGTGCCAGCAGCGTAGGATGGAGGGGCGAACGTTTCTACGAGCAGTACTTC.

In its sample, this clonotype was seen a few times. This sequence joins TRBV6-5 and TRBJ1-1; no reliable D call. Per germline, CDR1 MNHEY and CDR2 SVGAGI. V shed 0 bases and J shed 3 bases, with 14 bases lying between them. CDR3 size: 16 residues. CDR3 in amino acids: CASSYSISGLDTEAFF. The CDR3 DNA sequence: TGTGCCAGCAGTTACTCGATAAGCGGGCTAGACACTGAAGCTTTCTTT.

Here the CDR3 reads CSVPNRGLNTEAFF. Here the CDR3 DNA reads TGCAGCGTTCCCAACAGGGGATTGAACACTGAAGCTTTCTTT. V is TRBV29-1 and J is TRBJ1-1; 7 bases align to TRBD1. CDR3 length: 14 residues. Trimming removed 5 bases from V and 0 bases from J; junction bases left unmatched: 6. The germline V gene encodes CDR1 SQVTM and CDR2 ANQGSEA.

In this sample, this clonotype turned up a few times. V gene TRBV7-2 combines with J gene TRBJ2-2; D not resolved. Looked up from germline, CDR1 is SGHTA and CDR2 is FQGNSA. The CDR3 contains 14 residues. Trimming removed 3 bases at V and 6 bases at J, with 11 bases between. CDR3 residues: CASSFMPSSGELFF. CDR3 DNA: TGTGCCAGCAGCTTCATGCCTTCCTCCGGGGAGCTGTTTTTT.

This chain uses TRBV12-3 or TRBV12-4 with TRBJ1-1; maybe TRBD1 (5 bases). The CDR3 length is 12 residues. V was pared by 3 bases and J by 8 bases, with 10 bases between. The CDR3 region is CASSFNPGEAFF. CDR3 DNA sequence: TGTGCCAGCAGTTTTAATCCAGGGGAAGCTTTCTTT.

Details on this clonotype: With a much larger clone just one base away, this may be a read error. CDR3 coding DNA: TGTGCCAGCAGCGGGGACAGATCCTACGAGCAGTACTTC. It is translated as CASSGDRSYEQYF. The chain employs TRBV5-4 and TRBJ2-5; 7 bases agree with TRBD1. The DNA end favors TRBJ2-7, so the J call may be wrong. The CDR3 is made up of 13 amino acids. Germline values: CDR1 SGHNT, CDR2 YYREEE (reference sequence).

The V gene is TRBV10-3, the J gene TRBJ1-2; D is unclear. CDR3 length equals 18 residues. The V and J ends lost 2 bases and 4 bases respectively, with 23 bases between them. Germline CDR1 and CDR2: ENHRY and SYGVKD. The CDR3 DNA reads as TGTGCCATCAGTGAGCCCACCGAAAGACCCTCCCGTCCCTATGGCTACACCTTC. Residues: CAISEPTERPSRPYGYTF.

The V and J genes are TRBV10-3 and TRBJ2-1, with 8 bases aligning to TRBD1. CDR1 is ENHRY and CDR2 is SYGVKD in the germline V gene. The CDR3 spans 13 residues. V lost 10 bases and J lost 10; bases outside the gene matches: 12. In DNA, the CDR3 is TGTGCCACCAGCTTAAGGGGACAGGAAGAGCAGTTCTTC. Translating gives CATSLRGQEEQFF.

The DNA of the CDR3 is TGTGCCAGCAGCCAATGGGTAGGAGTCGGCGAGACCCAGTACTTC. This translates into CASSQWVGVGETQYF. The V and J genes are TRBV5-8 and TRBJ2-5; D not certain. The CDR3 has 15 amino acids. Germline CDR1 reads SGHTS; CDR2 reads YDEGEE. Trimming shortened V by 4 bases and J by 5 bases, and 18 bases separated the two germline ends.

The table lists this clonotype with a few counts. The V gene is TRBV7-2, the J gene TRBJ2-6; no reliable D call. V dropped 5 bases and J dropped 3 bases, with 14 bases sitting between them. The CDR3 contains 16 residues. Germline V lookup: CDR1 SGHTA, CDR2 FQGNSA. This chain's CDR3 is CASSHNPLDGANVLTF. The CDR3 DNA reads as TGTGCCAGCAGCCACAATCCGTTGGATGGGGCCAACGTCCTGACTTTC.

The genes are TRBV29-1 and TRBJ2-1; TRBD2 aligns across 9 bases. The CDR3 is 15 residues long. Germline values: CDR1 SQVTM, CDR2 ANQGSEA. Germline trimming cut 8 bases from V and 5 bases from J; bases unmatched to any gene: 13. The CDR3 coding sequence is TGCAGCCCTACCGAACTAGCGGGCAGTAACAATGAGCAGTTCTTC. Protein: CSPTELAGSNNEQFF.

This clonotype was picked up many times. This chain connects TRBV27 to TRBJ2-5; no firm D call. Germline loops: CDR1 MNHEY, CDR2 SMNVEV (reference sequence). The CDR3 is made up of 15 amino acids. V was cut by 0 bases and J by 2 bases, with 10 bases left in between. CDR3 nucleotides: TGTGCCAGCAGTTTATCGATGGGCGGTCAAGAGACCCAGTACTTC. Residues: CASSLSMGGQETQYF.

This clonotype was seen a handful of times. The CDR3 loop reads CASSSGLAGGPLLNEQFF. The DNA for the CDR3 is TGTGCCAGCAGTTCGGGACTAGCGGGAGGGCCCCTCCTCAATGAGCAGTTCTTC. The gene calls are TRBV27 and TRBJ2-1, with TRBD2 matching over 16 bases. The V segment lost 4 bases and the J segment 6 bases; nucleotides outside the gene matches: 9. Germline V gene lookup returns CDR1 MNHEY and CDR2 SMNVEV (reference sequence). CDR3 length: 18 amino acids.

The chain carries TRBV7-2 and TRBJ1-5, with D unclear. Trimming left V 5 bases short and J 0 bases short, with 11 bases between. In germline, CDR1 is SGHTA, CDR2 FQGNSA. This CDR3 spans 15 amino acids. CDR3 nucleotides: TGTGCCAGCAGCCTAACAGTTTATAGCAATCAGCCCCAGCATTTT. It encodes CASSLTVYSNQPQHF.

The chain carries TRBV6-2 or TRBV6-3 and TRBJ2-4; no reliable D call. CDR3 length equals 14 residues. CDR1 and CDR2 (germline): MNHEY, SVGEGT. Trimming pared 2 bases from V and 1 base from J, leaving 6 bases between. CDR3: CASSYGQAKNIQYF. The CDR3 DNA reads as TGTGCCAGCAGTTACGGGCAGGCCAAAAACATTCAGTACTTC.

In its sample, this clonotype was seen a few times. The rearrangement uses TRBV20-1 and TRBJ2-1; D call uncertain. Germline CDR1 DFQATT, CDR2 SNEGSKA (reference sequence). This CDR3 comprises 17 residues. The ends were cut back, 3 bases at V and 0 bases at J, with 18 bases in the middle. The CDR3: CSARPSTEFSSYNEQFF. The DNA of the CDR3 is TGCAGTGCTAGGCCCAGCACAGAGTTCTCCTCCTACAATGAGCAGTTCTTC.

This clonotype is a singleton in its sample. The J gene is TRBJ2-1, the V gene TRBV4-2; D possibly corresponds to TRBD2 (5 bases). The CDR3 is 14 residues long. Trimming took 0 bases from V and 10 from J, leaving 13 bases between them. Germline V gives CDR1 LGHNA, CDR2 YNFKEQ. The CDR3 coding sequence is TGTGCCAGCAGCCAAGATTTTGGGAGTAACGAGCAGTTCTTC. This codes for CASSQDFGSNEQFF.

The gene calls are TRBV3-1 and TRBJ2-5, with unresolved D. The DNA end favors TRBJ2-1, so the J call may be wrong. CDR1 and CDR2 (germline): LGHDT, YNNKEL (reference sequence). The CDR3 runs 12 residues. DNA of the CDR3: TGTGCCAGCAGCCAGAAGATGGGGGAGCAGTTCTTC. It is translated as CASSQKMGEQFF.

This clonotype came up a few times. The chain combines TRBV14 with TRBJ2-2; no clear D. Germline CDR1 and CDR2: SGHDN and FVKESK. V lost 5 bases, J lost 8 bases, and 15 bases lay in between. The CDR3 runs to 14 residues. The CDR3 DNA reads TGTGCCAGCAGCGGCAGGAGTCGCTCGGGGGAGCTGTTTTTT. Translating gives CASSGRSRSGELFF.

The table lists this clonotype with a few counts. V usage is TRBV7-9 and J usage is TRBJ2-3, with 10 bases matching TRBD2. Per germline, CDR1 SEHNR and CDR2 FQNEAQ (reference sequence). Unmatched junction bases numbered 13, after V lost 1 base and J lost 6 bases. CDR3 length: 18 amino acids. The CDR3 region is CASSLGYEREGNEDTQYF. CDR3 in DNA: TGTGCCAGCAGCTTAGGTTACGAGCGGGAGGGAAATGAGGATACGCAGTATTTT.

In its sample, this clonotype was seen a few times. V gene TRBV12-3 or TRBV12-4 combines with J gene TRBJ2-2; 7 nucleotides agree with TRBD1. The CDR3 contains 14 residues. J lost 3 bases, V lost 5 bases, and 3 bases had no gene match. This CDR3 is CASSPTGDTGELFF. CDR3 sequence (DNA): TGTGCCAGCAGTCCCACAGGGGACACCGGGGAGCTGTTTTTT.

This clonotype came up a few times. The chain links TRBV7-9 to TRBJ1-5; TRBD1 matches at 7 bases. V shed 1 base and J 5 bases; nucleotides not matched to a gene: 8. In germline, CDR1 is SEHNR, CDR2 FQNEAQ (reference sequence). The CDR3 is 16 amino acids. CDR3: CASSLGGTVLHQPQHF. The CDR3 coding sequence is TGTGCCAGCAGCTTAGGTGGGACAGTTCTCCATCAGCCCCAGCATTTT.

This clonotype has more than one count but fewer than ten. The chain has TRBV27 and TRBJ2-5; 11 bases are a match to TRBD1. The J call is doubtful: the DNA matches TRBJ2-7 better. Looked up from germline, CDR1 is MNHEY and CDR2 is SMNVEV (reference sequence). The CDR3 extends over 14 amino acids. The DNA for the CDR3 is TGTGCCAGCAGGTCGGGACAGGGGGCCTACGAGCAGTACTTC. It specifies CASRSGQGAYEQYF.

This clonotype appeared a few times. The CDR3 here is CSARAYPTGTSYEQYF. The CDR3 region has the DNA TGCAGTGCTAGGGCATATCCGACGGGGACCTCCTACGAGCAGTACTTC. This rearrangement joins TRBV20-1 to TRBJ2-7; possibly TRBD1 or TRBD2 for D (5 bases each). Germline-derived CDR1 and CDR2 are DFQATT and SNEGSKA (reference sequence). Trimming stripped 3 bases from V and 0 bases from J, with 18 bases between. CDR3 size: 16 residues.

The chain carries TRBV6-4 and TRBJ2-1; no reliable D call. This CDR3 has 13 amino acids. V lost 2 bases, J lost 5 bases, and 7 bases lay in between. CDR1 and CDR2 from the germline V gene are MRHNA and SNTAGT. Here the CDR3 reads CASSDVGNNEQFF. For the CDR3, the DNA is TGTGCCAGCAGTGACGTAGGTAACAATGAGCAGTTCTTC.

This clonotype was picked up a small number of times. V usage is TRBV3-1 and J usage is TRBJ1-4, with D possibly matching TRBD1 (6 bases). Germline assignment: CDR1 LGHDT and CDR2 YNNKEL (reference sequence). The CDR3 spans 16 residues. Trimming removed 3 bases from V and 7 bases from J, with 18 bases in between. CDR3 residues: CASSQGLGGRGEKLFF. The DNA for the CDR3 is TGTGCCAGCAGCCAGGGGCTCGGGGGCCGAGGTGAAAAACTGTTTTTT.

The chain joins TRBV29-1 to TRBJ1-4; weak D call: TRBD1 (5 bases). This CDR3 region has 14 residues. Germline V gives CDR1 SQVTM, CDR2 ANQGSEA. Trimming cost V 1 base and J 8 bases, with 14 bases left between them. The CDR3 reads CSVEVGASGEKLFF. In DNA, the CDR3 is TGCAGCGTTGAAGTTGGGGCCTCCGGGGAAAAACTGTTTTTT. Supplemented by reference TRBV29-1 and TRBJ1-4, the full variable domain reads SAVISQKPSRDICQRGTSLTIQCQVDSQVTMMFWYRQQPGQSLTLIATANQGSEATYESGFVIDKFPISRPNLTFSTLTVSNMSPEDSSIYLCSVEVGASGEKLFFGSGTQLSVL.

This clonotype was detected only a few times. This sequence joins TRBV7-2 and TRBJ1-1, with TRBD1 matching 7 bases. V lost 4 bases, J lost 5 bases, and 4 bases stayed unmatched. This CDR3 is built from 13 residues. The germline V gene has CDR1 SGHTA and CDR2 FQGNSA. CDR3 sequence reads: CASSSGQSTEAFF. The DNA for the CDR3 is TGTGCCAGCAGCTCGGGACAGTCAACTGAAGCTTTCTTT. The entire variable domain, with the rest obtained from reference TRBV7-2 and TRBJ1-1, is as follows: GAGVSQSPSNKVTEKGKDVELRCDPISGHTALYWYRQSLGQGLEFLIYFQGNSAPDKSGLPSDRFSAERTGGSVSTLTIQRTQQEDSAVYLCASSSGQSTEAFFGQGTRLTVV.

In this sample, this clonotype turned up a few times. The genes are TRBV14 and TRBJ2-3, with TRBD2 matching over 11 bases. Trimming cost V 2 bases and J 2 bases; bases outside gene matches: 6. Per germline, CDR1 SGHDN and CDR2 FVKESK. CDR3 length equals 17 residues. The CDR3 loop is CASSQNTGLAVTDTQYF. Written as DNA, the CDR3 is TGTGCCAGCAGCCAAAACACGGGACTAGCGGTCACAGATACGCAGTATTTT.

This rearrangement joins TRBV5-1 to TRBJ2-1; unclear D gene. Germline CDR1 reads SGHRS; CDR2 reads YFSETQ. This CDR3 comprises 12 residues. V was clipped by 4 bases and J by 10 bases, with 12 bases between them. The CDR3: CASSQSIGEQFF. The CDR3 DNA reads as TGCGCCAGCAGCCAGTCGATAGGGGAGCAGTTCTTC.